This T cell receptor beta chain was sequenced in a study of T cells in women clearing cervical HPV infection. Overall study context: Case blood was drawn when the lesion was first found; control blood after infection became undetectable. Case blood was drawn a median about 160 days after lesion detection.

Only in-frame clones appear in the TCRdb table, and some are missing; sequencing was by immunoSEQ multiplex PCR. Found here are about 40,000 clones; the top ten clones hold 4.5% to 5.5%. The CDR3 consists of 14 residues. Germline lookup yields CDR1 MRHNA and CDR2 SNTAGT. Trimming took 5 bases from V and 9 from J, leaving 17 bases between them. About this clone: The read halts 3 residues ahead of the CDR3 end, with the missing end drawn from the germline J gene.

The source material was blood buffy coat. This chain connects TRBV6-4 to TRBJ2-1, with a tentative D call TRBD2 (7 bases). The clonotype originates from a woman between 18 and 70 years old with a cervical HPV16 infection that either progressed to CIN3+ or cleared (not recorded which). The DNA read from the CDR3 is TGTGCCAGCAGTACCTCGGGGGGCTCTGGTGAG. Translation: CASSTSGGSGE. The full-length CDR3 reads as CASSTSGGSGEQFF.